This TCR beta chain came from a study of T cell responses to AZD1222 COVID-19 vaccine. This CDR3 is built from 15 residues. Germline V gene lookup returns CDR1 MNHEY and CDR2 SVGAGI. V was pared by 6 bases and J by 8 bases, with 22 bases between. The data were produced by immunoSEQ multiplex PCR, yet TCRdb's version contains in-frame clones alone and is incomplete. The table includes some 100,000 clones, 80% to 90% detected once. V is TRBV6-5 and J is TRBJ1-2; maybe TRBD1 (5 bases). The specimen comprised peripheral blood, sampled on day 0 of AZD1222 vaccination. The origin of this receptor is an adult in good health. CDR3 coding DNA: TGTGCCAGCAGCCGAACCAGGGTCCCCGCGGTGGGCTACACCTTC. Protein product: CASSRTRVPAVGYTF.